Presented here are 24 T cell receptor beta chains from one specimen sequenced in a study of blood T cell repertoires in COVID-19. Method: immunoSEQ multiplex PCR; TCRdb's copy keeps in-frame clones and lacks some. The table has about 230,000 clones, around four fifths seen once. The sequenced material came from peripheral blood. Receptors originate from a woman aged 70-85 years with active or convalescent COVID-19.

The gene calls are TRBV5-1 and TRBJ2-1; tentative D call: TRBD1 (5 bases). This CDR3 has 14 residues. The germline V and J ends were trimmed by 4 bases and 7 bases, with 15 bases remaining between them. Germline-derived CDR1 and CDR2 are SGHRS and YFSETQ. CDR3 nucleotides: TGCGCCAGCAGCCCGGACACTCCAGGTAATGAGCAGTTCTTC. It yields the protein CASSPDTPGNEQFF.

The rearrangement uses TRBV5-5 and TRBJ1-2, with D tentatively TRBD1 (5 bases). The CDR3 loop spans 15 amino acids. V gave up 0 bases and J gave up 8 bases, with 17 bases separating them. Germline V gene lookup returns CDR1 SGHKS and CDR2 YYEKEE (reference sequence). The CDR3 sequence is CASSLAAGRFEGYTF. CDR3 nucleotides: TGTGCCAGCAGCTTGGCCGCAGGGAGGTTTGAGGGCTACACCTTC.

This clone has only one observation. The chain has TRBV4-2 and TRBJ1-1; D is unresolved. V lost 3 bases and J lost 0, with 11 bases in between. CDR3 length: 15 amino acids. CDR1 and CDR2 (germline): LGHNA, YNFKEQ. CDR3 residues: CASSHLSGVNTEAFF. In DNA, the CDR3 is TGTGCCAGCAGCCATTTATCCGGGGTGAACACTGAAGCTTTCTTT.

V usage is TRBV2 and J usage is TRBJ2-2; D not resolved. This CDR3 contains 15 residues. Trimming took 4 bases from V and 3 from J, leaving 12 bases between them. Germline-derived CDR1 and CDR2 are SNHLY and FYNNEI. The CDR3 nucleotides are TGTGCCAGCAGTGGGTTCGAGAGCGACACCGGGGAGCTGTTTTTT. Protein sequence: CASSGFESDTGELFF. Full variable domain (rest looked up from reference TRBV2 and TRBJ2-2): EPEVTQTPSHQVTQMGQEVILRCVPISNHLYFYWYRQILGQKVEFLVSFYNNEISEKSEIFDDQFSVERPDGSNFTLKIRSTKLEDSAMYFCASSGFESDTGELFFGEGSRLTVL.

V and J are TRBV19 and TRBJ2-2; 7 bases align to TRBD1. The CDR3 covers 17 residues. Looked up from germline, CDR1 is LNHDA and CDR2 is SQIVND (reference sequence). V was pared by 5 bases and J by 5 bases, with 14 bases of the junction left unmatched. DNA for the CDR3: TGTGCCAGTAGTTTCGGGACAGCCTTCAGGGGGACCGGGGAGCTGTTTTTT. Protein: CASSFGTAFRGTGELFF.

This clone was observed a few times. This rearrangement joins TRBV7-2 to TRBJ1-1; a possible D gene is TRBD1 (5 bases). This CDR3 spans 13 amino acids. V was clipped by 4 bases and J by 2 bases, with 8 bases between them. In germline, CDR1 is SGHTA, CDR2 FQGNSA. CDR3 in amino acids: CASSYRTNTEAFF. The CDR3 DNA reads TGTGCCAGCAGCTACAGGACAAACACTGAAGCTTTCTTT.

This clone was counted a few times. This chain connects TRBV11-3 to TRBJ2-2, with 8 bases matching TRBD2. The germline gives CDR1 SGHNT, CDR2 YENEEA. V lost 5 bases to trimming and J lost 4 bases; unmatched junction nucleotides: 6. The CDR3 totals 15 residues. The CDR3: CASSPGGGPTGELFF. CDR3 in DNA: TGTGCCAGCAGCCCTGGCGGGGGGCCCACCGGGGAGCTGTTTTTT.

The gene calls are TRBV29-1 and TRBJ1-4; 9 nucleotides match TRBD1. In germline, CDR1 is SQVTM, CDR2 ANQGSEA. This CDR3 has 15 residues. J was trimmed by 8 bases and V by 5 bases; bases with no gene match: 12. In DNA, the CDR3 is TGCAGCGTTACTCCGGGACAGGGTTCTCAGGAAAAACTGTTTTTT. It translates to CSVTPGQGSQEKLFF.

V and J are TRBV5-1 and TRBJ1-2; TRBD1 is a possible D gene (5 bases). CDR3 length: 13 amino acids. CDR1 is SGHRS and CDR2 is YFSETQ in the germline V gene. V was cut by 0 bases and J by 8 bases, with 11 bases left in between. CDR3 in DNA: TGCGCCAGCAGCTTGGGGCAGGGCTTCGGCTACACCTTC. Translating it yields CASSLGQGFGYTF.

The genes are TRBV7-9 and TRBJ2-1; TRBD2 matches at 7 bases. The J segment lost 9 bases and the V segment lost 5 bases, leaving 10 bases of the junction unmatched. The CDR3 covers 14 residues. Per germline, CDR1 SEHNR and CDR2 FQNEAQ (reference sequence). The CDR3 reads CASSPSGPLGEQFF. The DNA for the CDR3 is TGTGCCAGCAGCCCTAGCGGCCCCCTCGGTGAGCAGTTCTTC. Full variable domain (remainder filled in from reference TRBV7-9 and TRBJ2-1): DTGVSQNPRHKITKRGQNVTFRCDPISEHNRLYWYRQTLGQGPEFLTYFQNEAQLEKSRLLSDRFSAERPKGSFSTLEIQRTEQGDSAMYLCASSPSGPLGEQFFGPGTRLTVL.

The chain is built from TRBV24-1 and TRBJ2-1, with 7 positions matching TRBD2. Germline V gives CDR1 KGHDR, CDR2 SFDVKD. The CDR3 length is 15 residues. Germline trimming cut 0 bases from V and 8 bases from J; bases unmatched to any gene: 6. CDR3 protein: CATSDLRGGGDEQFF. In nucleotides, the CDR3 is TGTGCCACCAGTGATTTGAGGGGCGGGGGAGATGAGCAGTTCTTC.

The genes are TRBV27 and TRBJ2-2; D uncertain. The CDR3 has 12 amino acids. Trimming removed 6 bases at V and 5 bases at J, with 7 bases between. Per germline, CDR1 MNHEY and CDR2 SMNVEV (reference sequence). CDR3 in amino acids: CASRASTGELFF. CDR3 nucleotides: TGTGCCAGCAGGGCCTCAACCGGGGAGCTGTTTTTT.

The J gene is TRBJ2-3, the V gene TRBV5-1; the match to TRBD2 covers 9 bases. The J segment lost 10 bases and the V segment lost 3 bases, leaving 15 bases of the junction unmatched. The CDR3 has 16 amino acids. Germline V lookup: CDR1 SGHRS, CDR2 YFSETQ. The CDR3 sequence is CASSWDVASGKEAQYF. CDR3 in DNA: TGCGCCAGCAGCTGGGACGTGGCTAGCGGGAAGGAGGCGCAGTATTTT.

The rearrangement joins TRBV7-2 to TRBJ2-5; 9 bases agree with TRBD1. The CDR3 totals 21 residues. The J segment lost 1 base and the V segment lost 0 bases, leaving 18 bases of the junction unmatched. Per germline, CDR1 SGHTA and CDR2 FQGNSA. CDR3 region: CASSLALRGTGIPPAQETQYF. CDR3 DNA sequence: TGTGCCAGCAGCTTAGCGCTAAGAGGGACAGGGATTCCTCCGGCCCAAGAGACCCAGTACTTC.

The chain uses TRBV9 and TRBJ1-4; D might be TRBD1 (6 bases). The CDR3 runs to 16 residues. Trimming cost V 3 bases and J 7 bases, with 19 bases left between them. In germline, CDR1 is SGDLS, CDR2 YYNGEE. CDR3 sequence (DNA): TGTGCCAGCAGCGCCGCGGGGGGGACATCCCTTGAAAAACTGTTTTTT. This codes for CASSAAGGTSLEKLFF.

The CDR3 protein is CASSYESGGDESPLHF. CDR3 sequence (DNA): TGTGCCAGCAGCTACGAATCTGGCGGGGACGAATCACCCCTCCACTTT. The rearrangement joins TRBV5-4 to TRBJ1-6, with D tentatively TRBD1 (5 bases). Trimming stripped 3 bases from V and 10 bases from J, with 20 bases between. The CDR3 loop spans 16 amino acids. Germline lookup yields CDR1 SGHNT and CDR2 YYREEE (reference sequence).

The chain carries TRBV6-5 and TRBJ1-1, with D uncertain. V dropped 7 bases and J dropped 4 bases, with 7 bases sitting between them. The germline CDR1 and CDR2 sequences are MNHEY and SVGAGI. The CDR3 runs 11 residues. The CDR3 DNA is TGTGCCAGCAATAGTTTCACTGAAGCTTTCTTT. Translation: CASNSFTEAFF.

The chain has TRBV5-1 and TRBJ2-3; D possibly corresponds to TRBD2 (6 bases). The length of the CDR3 is 15 residues. Per the germline V gene, CDR1 is SGHRS and CDR2 is YFSETQ. The ends were cut back, 2 bases at V and 7 bases at J, with 17 bases in the middle. CDR3 bases: TGCGCCAGCAGCTTTGTGGCGGCGGGACCCTATACGCAGTATTTT. Translating gives CASSFVAAGPYTQYF.

This chain links TRBV19 with TRBJ2-7; perhaps TRBD2 as D (5 bases). Between the trimmed V and J ends, which lost 6 bases and 0 bases, there was a span of 9 bases. In germline, CDR1 is LNHDA, CDR2 SQIVND (reference sequence). The CDR3 sequence is 13 residues long. CDR3 loop: CASRSRGSYEQYF. The CDR3 bases are TGTGCCAGTAGATCTCGGGGCTCCTACGAGCAGTACTTC. The full variable domain, completed using reference TRBV19 and TRBJ2-7, is DGGITQSPKYLFRKEGQNVTLSCEQNLNHDAMYWYRQDPGQGLRLIYYSQIVNDFQKGDIAEGYSVSREKKESFPLTVTSAQKNPTAFYLCASRSRGSYEQYFGPGTRLTVT.

This chain links TRBV6-5 with TRBJ1-3; the D gene is possibly TRBD1 (5 bases). CDR1 and CDR2 (germline): MNHEY, SVGAGI. V was shortened by 4 bases and J by 0 bases, with 10 bases between the two germline ends. The CDR3 covers 15 residues. CDR3 sequence reads: CASSWDLSSGNTIYF. As DNA, the CDR3 is TGTGCCAGCAGTTGGGACTTAAGCTCTGGAAACACCATATATTTT.

The V and J genes are TRBV3-1 (or the pseudogene TRBV3-2) and TRBJ1-1; no clear D gene. The germline V and J ends were trimmed by 4 bases and 1 base, with 16 bases remaining between them. Per germline, CDR1 LGHDT and CDR2 YNNKEL (reference sequence). The CDR3 contains 16 residues. The CDR3 bases are TGTGCCAGCAGCCCGCCAGGAGGGCTAGCGAACACTGAAGCTTTCTTT. It specifies CASSPPGGLANTEAFF.

The rearrangement links TRBV12-3 or TRBV12-4 to TRBJ2-7; D is ambiguous. This CDR3 region has 13 residues. The V gene lost 5 bases and the J gene lost 1 base, with 9 bases spanning the gap. CDR3 residues: CASSAGLSYEQYF. The CDR3 DNA follows: TGTGCCAGCAGTGCAGGCTTGTCCTACGAGCAGTACTTC.

This rearrangement joins TRBV5-4 to TRBJ1-1; possibly TRBD1 for D (5 bases). The CDR3 is made up of 16 amino acids. Germline CDR1 SGHNT, CDR2 YYREEE (reference sequence). V was trimmed by 4 bases and J by 0 bases, leaving 16 bases between them. In DNA, the CDR3 is TGTGCCAGCAGCCCGGGACTGCTATTAATGAACACTGAAGCTTTCTTT. Amino acid sequence: CASSPGLLLMNTEAFF.

A single count supports this clone. The CDR3 nucleotides read TGTGCCAGCACCTTTGCGGGGACGCCTGAAGCTTTCTTT. Protein sequence: CASTFAGTPEAFF. V and J are TRBV7-9 and TRBJ1-1; the D gene is possibly TRBD1 (5 bases). V was shortened by 7 bases and J by 6 bases, with 15 bases between the two germline ends. The CDR3 has 13 residues. Germline assignment: CDR1 SEHNR and CDR2 FQNEAQ (reference sequence).